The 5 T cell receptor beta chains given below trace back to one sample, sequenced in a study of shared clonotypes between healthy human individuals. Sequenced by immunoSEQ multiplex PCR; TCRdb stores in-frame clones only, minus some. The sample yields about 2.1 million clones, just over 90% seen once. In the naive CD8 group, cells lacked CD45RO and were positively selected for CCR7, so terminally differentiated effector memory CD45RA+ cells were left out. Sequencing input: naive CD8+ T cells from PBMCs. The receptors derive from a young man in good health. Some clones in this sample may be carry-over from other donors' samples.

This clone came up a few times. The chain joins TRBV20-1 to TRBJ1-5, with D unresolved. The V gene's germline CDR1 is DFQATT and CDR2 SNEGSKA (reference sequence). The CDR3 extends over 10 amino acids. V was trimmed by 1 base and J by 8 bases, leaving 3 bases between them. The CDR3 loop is CSARGEPQHF. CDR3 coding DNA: TGCAGTGCTAGAGGAGAGCCCCAGCATTTT.

The DNA for the CDR3 is TGTGCCAGCAGCATCGGGACCTTTTATACGCAGTATTTT. This translates into CASSIGTFYTQYF. J is TRBJ2-3 and V is TRBV5-6; D possibly uses TRBD1 or TRBD2 (5 bases each). The CDR3 runs to 13 residues. Germline assignment: CDR1 SGHDT and CDR2 YYEEEE. Between the trimmed V and J ends, which lost 4 bases and 7 bases, there was a span of 13 bases.

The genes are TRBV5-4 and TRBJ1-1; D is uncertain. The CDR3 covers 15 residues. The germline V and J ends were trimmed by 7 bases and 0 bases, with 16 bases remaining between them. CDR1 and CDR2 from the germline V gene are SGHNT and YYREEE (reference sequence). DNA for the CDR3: TGTGCCAGCGGCCCCCCTCGTTCCATGAACACTGAAGCTTTCTTT. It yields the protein CASGPPRSMNTEAFF. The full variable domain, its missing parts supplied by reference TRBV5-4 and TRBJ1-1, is ETGVTQSPTHLIKTRGQQVTLRCSSQSGHNTVSWYQQALGQGPQFIFQYYREEENGRGNFPPRFSGLQFPNYSSELNVNALELDDSALYLCASGPPRSMNTEAFFGQGTRLTVV.

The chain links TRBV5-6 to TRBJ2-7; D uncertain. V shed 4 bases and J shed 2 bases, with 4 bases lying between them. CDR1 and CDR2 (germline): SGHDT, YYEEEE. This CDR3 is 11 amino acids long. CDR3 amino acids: CASSRPYEQYF. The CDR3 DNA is TGTGCCAGCAGCCGGCCCTACGAGCAGTACTTC.

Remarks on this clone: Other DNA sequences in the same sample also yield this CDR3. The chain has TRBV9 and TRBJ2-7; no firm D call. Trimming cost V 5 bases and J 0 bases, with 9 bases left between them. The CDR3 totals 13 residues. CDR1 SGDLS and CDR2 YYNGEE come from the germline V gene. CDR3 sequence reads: CASSAGPSYEQYF. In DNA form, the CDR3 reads TGTGCCAGCAGTGCCGGGCCCTCCTACGAGCAGTACTTC.